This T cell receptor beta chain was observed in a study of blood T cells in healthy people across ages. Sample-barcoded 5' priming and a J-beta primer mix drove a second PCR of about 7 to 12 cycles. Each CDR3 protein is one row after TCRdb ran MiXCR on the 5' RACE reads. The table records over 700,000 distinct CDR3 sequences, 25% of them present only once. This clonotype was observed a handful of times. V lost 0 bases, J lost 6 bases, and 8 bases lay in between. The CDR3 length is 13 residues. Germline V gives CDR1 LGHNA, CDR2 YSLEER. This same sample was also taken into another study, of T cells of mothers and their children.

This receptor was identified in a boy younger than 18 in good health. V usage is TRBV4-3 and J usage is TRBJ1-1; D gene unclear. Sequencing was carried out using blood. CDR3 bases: TGCGCCAGCAGCCAAGATCCGGGTCCTGAAGCTTTCTTT. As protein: CASSQDPGPEAFF.